The present TCR beta chain was sequenced within a study of blood T cell repertoires in COVID-19. Assay used: immunoSEQ multiplex PCR; TCRdb lists only in-frame clones, some missing. The repertoire holds 200,000 to 250,000 clones, roughly 84% seen once, with 3% to 4.5% in the top ten. The CDR3 runs to 15 residues. V shed 4 bases, J shed 7 bases, and the junction held 11 bases outside the gene matches. CDR1 and CDR2 (germline): SGHAT, FQNNGV. This clone was observed a single time. This chain joins TRBV11-2 and TRBJ2-7; the match to TRBD2 covers 9 bases. The sequenced material came from peripheral blood. This TCR came from a woman older than 75 with acute or convalescent COVID-19. DNA of the CDR3: TGTGCCAGCAGCTCCACGACTAGCGGCCAGGGGGAGCAGTACTTC. Amino acid sequence: CASSSTTSGQGEQYF. The complete variable domain, with remaining parts taken from reference TRBV11-2 and TRBJ2-7, reads EAGVAQSPRYKIIEKRQSVAFWCNPISGHATLYWYQQILGQGPKLLIQFQNNGVVDDSQLPKDRFSAERLKGVDSTLKIQPAKLEDSAVYLCASSSTTSGQGEQYFGPGTRLTVT.